This passage covers 10 T cell receptor beta chains from one sample sequenced in a study of control samples from healthy donors and cancer patients. This table comes from immunoSEQ multiplex PCR, and its TCRdb copy is limited to in-frame clones, with some not included. This sample has about 120,000 clones; about nine tenths occur once, and the top ten carry 5.5%. Input material: blood. These receptors were obtained from a man aged 18-30 years in good health.

This clone showed up just once. V and J are TRBV25-1 and TRBJ1-5; no clear D gene. Germline V gene data show CDR1 as MGHDK and CDR2 as SYGVNS. The CDR3 covers 14 residues. V was cut by 5 bases and J by 1 base, with 9 bases left in between. DNA of the CDR3: TGTGCCAGCAGTAACGGATTAAGCAATCAGCCCCAGCATTTT. Its translation: CASSNGLSNQPQHF.

This clone was observed a single time. V gene TRBV7-6 combines with J gene TRBJ2-1; 9 bases align to TRBD2. The CDR3 covers 17 residues. Trimming cost V 0 bases and J 3 bases; bases outside gene matches: 6. CDR1 SGHVS and CDR2 FNYEAQ come from the germline V gene. The CDR3 sequence: CASSLASGGGDYNEQFF. In DNA, the CDR3 is TGTGCCAGCAGCTTAGCGTCGGGCGGGGGGGACTACAATGAGCAGTTCTTC.

The J gene is TRBJ2-1, the V gene TRBV5-4, with D possibly being TRBD2 (6 bases). Germline values: CDR1 SGHNT, CDR2 YYREEE (reference sequence). V lost 4 bases and J lost 0, with 14 bases in between. This CDR3 spans 16 amino acids. The CDR3 loop is CASSPGAGSSYNEQFF. As DNA, the CDR3 is TGTGCCAGCAGCCCGGGCGCCGGGAGCTCCTACAATGAGCAGTTCTTC.

The chain couples TRBV5-1 to TRBJ2-5; 11 bases map to TRBD1. J lost 1 base, V lost 3 bases, and 5 bases had no gene match. The germline V gene has CDR1 SGHRS and CDR2 YFSETQ. This CDR3 has 16 residues. The CDR3, as DNA: TGCGCCAGCAGCTCGGGACAGGGGGAGATCCAAGAGACCCAGTACTTC. This encodes CASSSGQGEIQETQYF.

The gene calls are TRBV5-6 and TRBJ2-2; 11 positions match TRBD1. V trimming: 4 bases; J trimming: 7 bases; junction bases outside the gene matches: 6. The CDR3 covers 15 residues. Germline V lookup: CDR1 SGHDT, CDR2 YYEEEE. CDR3 nucleotide sequence: TGTGCCAGCAGCCCGGGACAGGGGGTTGGCGGGGAGCTGTTTTTT. Protein product: CASSPGQGVGGELFF.

The chain is built from TRBV5-6 and TRBJ1-2, with D unclear. V lost 2 bases and J 4 bases, leaving 9 bases between the germline ends. CDR3 length equals 13 residues. Germline values: CDR1 SGHDT, CDR2 YYEEEE. CDR3 in amino acids: CASSFTPIYGYTF. The CDR3 DNA is TGTGCCAGCAGCTTCACACCAATCTATGGCTACACCTTC.

This chain connects TRBV7-2 to TRBJ2-1; either TRBD1 or TRBD2 may supply D (5 bases each). Trimming took off 2 bases at V and 6 bases at J, with 26 bases between the two ends. CDR3 length: 19 residues. Germline assignment: CDR1 SGHTA and CDR2 FQGNSA. The CDR3 protein is CASSLLPSGTISRRNEQFF. In DNA form, the CDR3 reads TGTGCCAGCAGCTTACTCCCCTCCGGGACCATTAGTAGGCGCAATGAGCAGTTCTTC. Based on the CDR3 plus reference TRBV7-2 and TRBJ2-1, the full variable domain is GAGVSQSPSNKVTEKGKDVELRCDPISGHTALYWYRQSLGQGLEFLIYFQGNSAPDKSGLPSDRFSAERTGGSVSTLTIQRTQQEDSAVYLCASSLLPSGTISRRNEQFFGPGTRLTVL.

This clone came up once. The chain couples TRBV28 to TRBJ2-7, with a possible D match to TRBD2 (6 bases). V shed 3 bases and J shed 7 bases, with 22 bases lying between them. The germline V gene has CDR1 MDHEN and CDR2 SYDVKM. This CDR3 is 16 amino acids long. CDR3: CASSLVTGLTGGEQYF. CDR3 in DNA: TGTGCCAGCAGTTTGGTCACGGGGCTCACTGGAGGGGAGCAGTACTTC.

V and J are TRBV27 and TRBJ1-2; TRBD1 matches at 7 bases. With 0 bases clipped from V and 1 base from J, the junction kept 8 bases outside the gene matches. This CDR3 is 17 amino acids long. Germline CDR1 MNHEY, CDR2 SMNVEV (reference sequence). CDR3 in DNA: TGTGCCAGCAGTTTATCGCCCCAGGGGGGGTATAACTATGGCTACACCTTC. This sequence encodes CASSLSPQGGYNYGYTF.

With regard to this clone: One end of the junction fails to match germline, which may point to a read error. Here the CDR3 reads CASTLYSGGAIQYF. CDR3 bases: TGTGCCAGCACCTTATATAGCGGGGGAGCCATTCAGTACTTC. The chain couples TRBV13 to TRBJ2-4, with TRBD2 matching 9 bases. The CDR3 length is 14 residues. Looked up from germline, CDR1 is PRHDT and CDR2 is FYEKMQ (reference sequence).